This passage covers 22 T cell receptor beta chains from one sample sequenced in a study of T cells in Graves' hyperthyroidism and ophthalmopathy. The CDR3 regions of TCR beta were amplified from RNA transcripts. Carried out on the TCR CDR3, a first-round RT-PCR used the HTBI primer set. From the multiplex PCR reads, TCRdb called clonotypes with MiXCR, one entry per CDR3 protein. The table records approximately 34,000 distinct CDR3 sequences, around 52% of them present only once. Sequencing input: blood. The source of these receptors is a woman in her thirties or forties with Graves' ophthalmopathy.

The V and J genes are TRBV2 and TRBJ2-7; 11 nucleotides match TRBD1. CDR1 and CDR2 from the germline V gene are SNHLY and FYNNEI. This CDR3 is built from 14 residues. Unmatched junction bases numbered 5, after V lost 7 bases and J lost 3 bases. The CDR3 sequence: CASISDRGLYEQYF. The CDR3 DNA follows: TGTGCCAGCATTTCGGACAGGGGGCTCTACGAGCAGTACTTC.

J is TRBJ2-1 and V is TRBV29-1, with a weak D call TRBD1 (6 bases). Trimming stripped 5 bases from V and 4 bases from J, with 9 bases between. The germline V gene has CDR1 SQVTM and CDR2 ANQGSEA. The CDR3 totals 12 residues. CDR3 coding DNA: TGCAGCGTTCAGGGGTTTTACAATGAGCAGTTCTTC. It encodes CSVQGFYNEQFF.

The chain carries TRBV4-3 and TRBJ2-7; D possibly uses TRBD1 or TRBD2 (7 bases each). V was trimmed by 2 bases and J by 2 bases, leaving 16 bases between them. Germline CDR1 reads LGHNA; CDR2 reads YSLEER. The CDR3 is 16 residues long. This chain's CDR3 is CASSQRYQGGAYEQYF. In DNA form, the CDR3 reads TGCGCCAGCAGCCAAAGGTACCAGGGGGGGGCCTACGAGCAGTACTTC.

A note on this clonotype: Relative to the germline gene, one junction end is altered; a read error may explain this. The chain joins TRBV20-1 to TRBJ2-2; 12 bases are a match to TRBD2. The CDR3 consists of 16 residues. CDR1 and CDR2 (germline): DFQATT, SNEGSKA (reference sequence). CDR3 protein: CSASGRLAGAPGELFF. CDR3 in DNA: TGCAGCGCTAGTGGGAGACTAGCGGGAGCCCCCGGGGAGCTGTTTTTT.

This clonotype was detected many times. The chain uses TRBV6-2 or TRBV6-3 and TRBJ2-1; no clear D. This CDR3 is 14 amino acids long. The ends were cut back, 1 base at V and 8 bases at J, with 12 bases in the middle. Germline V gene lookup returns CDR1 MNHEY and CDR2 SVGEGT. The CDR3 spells CASSYYAVIDEQFF. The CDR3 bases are TGTGCCAGCAGTTACTACGCAGTAATCGATGAGCAGTTCTTC.

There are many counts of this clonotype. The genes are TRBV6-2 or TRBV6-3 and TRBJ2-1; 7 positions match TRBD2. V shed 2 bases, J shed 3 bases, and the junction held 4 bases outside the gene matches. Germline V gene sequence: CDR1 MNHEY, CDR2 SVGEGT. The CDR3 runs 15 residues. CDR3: CASSYTRGDYNEQFF. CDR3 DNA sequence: TGTGCCAGCAGTTACACCCGGGGGGACTACAATGAGCAGTTCTTC.

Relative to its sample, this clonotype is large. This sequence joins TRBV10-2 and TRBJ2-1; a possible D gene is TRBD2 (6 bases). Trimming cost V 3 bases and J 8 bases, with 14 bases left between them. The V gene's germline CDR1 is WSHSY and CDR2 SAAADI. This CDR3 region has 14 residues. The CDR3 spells CASSDSGSGYEQFF. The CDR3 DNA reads TGCGCCAGCAGTGATAGTGGTAGCGGCTATGAGCAGTTCTTC.

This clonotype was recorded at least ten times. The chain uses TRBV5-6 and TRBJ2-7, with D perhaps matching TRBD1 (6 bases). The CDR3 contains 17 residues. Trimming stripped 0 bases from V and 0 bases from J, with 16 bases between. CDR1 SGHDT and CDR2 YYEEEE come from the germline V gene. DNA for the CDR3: TGTGCCAGCAGCTTGGCACCGGACAGCCTGAACTCCTACGAGCAGTACTTC. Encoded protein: CASSLAPDSLNSYEQYF.

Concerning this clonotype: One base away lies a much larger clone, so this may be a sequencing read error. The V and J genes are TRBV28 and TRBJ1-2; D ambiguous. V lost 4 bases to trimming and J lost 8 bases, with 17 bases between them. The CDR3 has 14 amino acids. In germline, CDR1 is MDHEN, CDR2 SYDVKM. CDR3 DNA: TGTGCCAGCAGTTCTTTAGCGCTGCCCCAGGGCTACACCTTC. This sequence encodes CASSSLALPQGYTF.

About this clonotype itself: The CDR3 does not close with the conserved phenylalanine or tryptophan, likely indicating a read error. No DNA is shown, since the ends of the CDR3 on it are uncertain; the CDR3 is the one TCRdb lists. CDR3 sequence reads: CSARDRQGAQ. This chain uses TRBV20-1 with TRBJ2-5; the D call in the table, TRBD1, was not verified against the DNA. 10 amino acids form the CDR3, both terminal residues included. Germline assignment: CDR1 DFQATT and CDR2 SNEGSKA (reference sequence).

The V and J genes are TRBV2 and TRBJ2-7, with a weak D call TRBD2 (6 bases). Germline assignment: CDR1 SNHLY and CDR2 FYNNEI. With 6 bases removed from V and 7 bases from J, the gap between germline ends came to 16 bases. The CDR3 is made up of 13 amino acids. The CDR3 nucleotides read TGTGCCAGCAGGGGCCCTGGGGCGGGGGAGCAGTACTTC. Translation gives CASRGPGAGEQYF.

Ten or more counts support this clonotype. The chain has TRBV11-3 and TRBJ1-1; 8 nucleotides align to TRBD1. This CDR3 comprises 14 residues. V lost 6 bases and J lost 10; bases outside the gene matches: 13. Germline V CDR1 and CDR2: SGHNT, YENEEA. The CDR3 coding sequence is TGTGCCAGCAGTTCGGTCGGACAGGGTAACGGAGCTTTCTTT. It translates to CASSSVGQGNGAFF. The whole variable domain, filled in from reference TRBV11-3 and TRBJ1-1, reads EAGVVQSPRYKIIEKKQPVAFWCNPISGHNTLYWYLQNLGQGPELLIRYENEEAVDDSQLPKDRFSAERLKGVDSTLKIQPAELGDSAVYLCASSSVGQGNGAFFGQGTRLTVV.

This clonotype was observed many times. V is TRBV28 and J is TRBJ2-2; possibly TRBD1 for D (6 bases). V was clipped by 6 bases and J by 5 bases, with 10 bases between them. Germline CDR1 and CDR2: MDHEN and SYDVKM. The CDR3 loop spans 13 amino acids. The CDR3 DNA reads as TGTGCCAGCAGGGCCGGGACAACCGGGGAGCTGTTTTTT. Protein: CASRAGTTGELFF. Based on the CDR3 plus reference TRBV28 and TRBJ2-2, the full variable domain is DVKVTQSSRYLVKRTGEKVFLECVQDMDHENMFWYRQDPGLGLRLIYFSYDVKMKEKGDIPEGYSVSREKKERFSLILESASTNQTSMYLCASRAGTTGELFFGEGSRLTVL.

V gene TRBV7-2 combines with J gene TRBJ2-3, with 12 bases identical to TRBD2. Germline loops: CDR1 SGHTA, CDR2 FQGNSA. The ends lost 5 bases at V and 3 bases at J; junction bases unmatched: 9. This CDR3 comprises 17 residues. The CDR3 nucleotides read TGTGCCAGCAGCAGAGGACTAGCGGGGTCCACGACAGATACGCAGTATTTT. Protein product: CASSRGLAGSTTDTQYF.

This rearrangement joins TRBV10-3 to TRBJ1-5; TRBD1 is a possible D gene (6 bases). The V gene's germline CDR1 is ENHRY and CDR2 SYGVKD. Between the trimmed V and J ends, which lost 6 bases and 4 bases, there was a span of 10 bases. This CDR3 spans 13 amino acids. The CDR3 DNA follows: TGTGCCATCAGAACAGGGTTGAATCAGCCCCAGCATTTT. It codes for CAIRTGLNQPQHF.

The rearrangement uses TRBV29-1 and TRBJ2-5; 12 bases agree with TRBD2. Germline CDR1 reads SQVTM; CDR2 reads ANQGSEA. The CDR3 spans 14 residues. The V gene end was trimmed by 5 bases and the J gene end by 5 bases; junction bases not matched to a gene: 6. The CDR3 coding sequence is TGCAGCGTTCATCTAGCGGGGGGGCTGGAGACCCAGTACTTC. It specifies CSVHLAGGLETQYF.

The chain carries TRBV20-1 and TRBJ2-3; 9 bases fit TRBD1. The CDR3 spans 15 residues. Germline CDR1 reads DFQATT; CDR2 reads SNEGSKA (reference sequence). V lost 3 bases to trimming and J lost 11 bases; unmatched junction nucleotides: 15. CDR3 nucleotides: TGCAGTGCTAGTGGGGGGGACAGGGTGTTAGATGAGCAGTATTTT. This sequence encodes CSASGGDRVLDEQYF.

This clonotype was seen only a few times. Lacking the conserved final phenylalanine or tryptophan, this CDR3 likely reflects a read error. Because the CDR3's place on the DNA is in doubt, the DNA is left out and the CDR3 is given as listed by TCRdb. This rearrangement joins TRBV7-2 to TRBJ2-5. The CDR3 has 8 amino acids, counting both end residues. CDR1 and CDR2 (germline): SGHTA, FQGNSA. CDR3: CASSLGAG.

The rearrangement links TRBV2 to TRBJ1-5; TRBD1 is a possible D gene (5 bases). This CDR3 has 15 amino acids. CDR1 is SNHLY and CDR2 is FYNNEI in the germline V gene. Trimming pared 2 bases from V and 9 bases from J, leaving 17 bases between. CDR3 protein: CASSEIEGHRGPQHF. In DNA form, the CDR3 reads TGTGCCAGCAGTGAAATAGAAGGACATCGAGGGCCCCAGCATTTT.

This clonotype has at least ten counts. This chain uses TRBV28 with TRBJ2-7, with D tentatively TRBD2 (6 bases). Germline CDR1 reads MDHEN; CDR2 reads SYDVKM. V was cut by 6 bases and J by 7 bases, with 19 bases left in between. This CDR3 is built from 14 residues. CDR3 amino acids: CASRSSGGPQEQYF. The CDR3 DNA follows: TGTGCCAGCAGATCCAGCGGAGGGCCACAAGAGCAGTACTTC. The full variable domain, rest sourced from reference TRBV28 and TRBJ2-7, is DVKVTQSSRYLVKRTGEKVFLECVQDMDHENMFWYRQDPGLGLRLIYFSYDVKMKEKGDIPEGYSVSREKKERFSLILESASTNQTSMYLCASRSSGGPQEQYFGPGTRLTVT.

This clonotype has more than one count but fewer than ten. CDR3 protein: CAWSVTGGSGNTIYF. The DNA of the CDR3 is TGTGCCTGGAGTGTAACAGGGGGTTCTGGAAACACCATATATTTT. V usage is TRBV30 and J usage is TRBJ1-3; 8 bases match TRBD1. Germline CDR1 is GTSNPN and CDR2 is SVGIG (reference sequence). V trimming: 0 bases; J trimming: 1 base; junction bases outside the gene matches: 2. The CDR3 has 15 amino acids. Based on the CDR3 plus reference TRBV30 and TRBJ1-3, the full variable domain is SQTIHQWPATLVQPVGSPLSLECTVEGTSNPNLYWYRQAAGRGLQLLFYSVGIGQISSEVPQNLSASRPQDRQFILSSKKLLLSDSGFYLCAWSVTGGSGNTIYFGEGSWLTVV.

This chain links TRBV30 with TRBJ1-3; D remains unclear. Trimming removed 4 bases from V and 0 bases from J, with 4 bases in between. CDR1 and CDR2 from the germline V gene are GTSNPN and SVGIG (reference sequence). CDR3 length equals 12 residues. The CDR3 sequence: CAWMDSGNTIYF. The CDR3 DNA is TGTGCCTGGATGGACTCTGGAAACACCATATATTTT.